This T cell receptor (beta chain) came from a study of OX40 agonist ivuxolimab in advanced cancers. Notes on the study in general: Compared with CD4+, CD8+ T cells on average had more expanded clones.

A word on this clone: The target antigen is unknown.

Clones were read by immunoSEQ multiplex PCR, and TCRdb kept only the in-frame ones, dropping some. Of 35,000 to 45,000 clones listed, 85% were seen once; the top ten hold around 2.7%. Germline CDR1 reads SGHTA; CDR2 reads FQGNSA. V dropped 3 bases and J dropped 0 bases, with 11 bases sitting between them. The CDR3 contains 15 residues. The sequence was obtained from an adult with an advanced solid tumor such as melanoma, head and neck, liver or kidney cancer. The specimen was CD4+ or CD8+ T cells sorted from blood, collected in a trial of the OX40 agonist ivuxolimab. The V gene is TRBV7-2, the J gene TRBJ1-1, with a tentative D call TRBD1 (6 bases). The CDR3 here is CASSLQGPVNTEAFF. The DNA of the CDR3 is TGTGCCAGCAGCTTGCAGGGGCCCGTGAACACTGAAGCTTTCTTT.